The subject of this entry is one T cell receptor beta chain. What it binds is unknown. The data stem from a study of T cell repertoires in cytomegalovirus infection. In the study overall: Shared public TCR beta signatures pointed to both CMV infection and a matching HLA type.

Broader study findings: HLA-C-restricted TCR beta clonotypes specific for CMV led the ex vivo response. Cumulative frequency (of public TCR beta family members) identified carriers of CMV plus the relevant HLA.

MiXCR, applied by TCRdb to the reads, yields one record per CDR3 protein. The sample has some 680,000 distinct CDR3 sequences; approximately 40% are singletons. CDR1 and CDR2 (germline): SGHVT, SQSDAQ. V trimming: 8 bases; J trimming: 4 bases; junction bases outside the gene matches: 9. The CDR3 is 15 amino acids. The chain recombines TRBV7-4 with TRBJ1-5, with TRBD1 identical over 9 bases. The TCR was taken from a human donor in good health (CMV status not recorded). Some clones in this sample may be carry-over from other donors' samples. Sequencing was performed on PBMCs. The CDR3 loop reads CASGVTTGGNQPQHF. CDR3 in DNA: TGTGCCAGCGGGGTCACGACAGGGGGAAATCAGCCCCAGCATTTT.